This T cell receptor beta chain was identified during a study of T cell repertoires in cytomegalovirus infection. In the study overall: Signatures in public TCR beta sequences pointed to both CMV infection and matching HLA type.

Concerning this clonotype: The antigen is unknown. Given the absence of the conserved phenylalanine or tryptophan at the CDR3 end, a read error is likely. Because the CDR3's place on the DNA is in doubt, the DNA is left out and the CDR3 is given as listed by TCRdb.

The CDR3 has 12 residues if both end residues are counted. Germline V gene data show CDR1 as SNHLY and CDR2 as FYNNEI. TCRdb analysed the reads with MiXCR anew, one entry per CDR3 protein. The top ten hold around 13% of the sample, which has around 530,000 distinct CDR3 sequences, about 25% seen once. Study-level results: There were HLA-C-restricted CMV-specific TCR beta clonotypes dominating the ex vivo response.

The TCR originated in a human donor in good health (CMV status not recorded). Some clones in this sample may be carry-over from other donors' samples. The rearrangement joins TRBV2 to TRBJ2-7. The specimen was PBMCs. CDR3 sequence reads: CASSEALEQLFD.